The 29 T cell receptor beta chains below come from one sample, sequenced in a study of blood T cell repertoires in COVID-19. Sequencing was performed with immunoSEQ multiplex PCR; in TCRdb, only in-frame clones are kept and a portion is missing. The sample holds around 53,000 clones; 87% are singletons and the top ten take around 4%. The sequenced sample was peripheral blood. These receptor sequences come from a man aged 45-65 years with acute or convalescent COVID-19.

The chain couples TRBV3-1 (or the pseudogene TRBV3-2) to TRBJ2-1, with TRBD2 identical over 12 bases. V shed 5 bases and J 6 bases; nucleotides not matched to a gene: 5. Germline CDR1 reads LGHDT; CDR2 reads YNNKEL (reference sequence). This CDR3 contains 15 residues. In DNA form, the CDR3 reads TGTGCCAGCAGCTTGACTAGCGGGGGCCTCAATGAGCAGTTCTTC. Translating gives CASSLTSGGLNEQFF.

The chain recombines TRBV7-6 with TRBJ2-3, with D hard to call. The germline gives CDR1 SGHVS, CDR2 FNYEAQ. Trimming left V 3 bases short and J 1 base short, with 11 bases between. This CDR3 comprises 15 residues. The chain's CDR3 is CASSFLGVGTDTQYF. CDR3 DNA: TGTGCCAGCAGCTTTCTAGGTGTGGGCACAGATACGCAGTATTTT.

The chain is built from TRBV5-1 and TRBJ2-7; 7 positions match TRBD1. The V gene end was trimmed by 5 bases and the J gene end by 1 base; junction bases not matched to a gene: 9. The germline V gene has CDR1 SGHRS and CDR2 YFSETQ. CDR3 length: 15 residues. The CDR3 reads CASSRDSRSSYEQYF. CDR3 bases: TGCGCCAGCAGTAGGGACAGCCGATCATCCTACGAGCAGTACTTC.

The chain links TRBV24-1 to TRBJ2-2; D gene uncertain. With 9 bases removed from V and 5 bases from J, the gap between germline ends came to 9 bases. Germline V gene data show CDR1 as KGHDR and CDR2 as SFDVKD. This CDR3 spans 12 amino acids. The CDR3 region is CATGSSTGELFF. The CDR3 DNA reads as TGTGCCACCGGCTCGTCTACCGGGGAGCTGTTTTTT.

The V call is TRBV7-9, the J call TRBJ1-5; unclear D gene. CDR1 is SEHNR, CDR2 FQNEAQ, per germline (reference sequence). The length of the CDR3 is 13 residues. V was pared by 5 bases and J by 6 bases, with 11 bases between. The CDR3 DNA sequence: TGTGCCAGCAGCGCGGGGAGTGGTCAGCCCCAGCATTTT. Its translation: CASSAGSGQPQHF.

V is TRBV7-3 and J is TRBJ2-1; maybe TRBD2 (5 bases). The CDR3 covers 16 residues. Trimming took 1 base from V and 2 from J, leaving 12 bases between them. Germline V gives CDR1 SGHTA, CDR2 FQGTGA. The CDR3 sequence is CASSLMDSKAYNEQFF. DNA of the CDR3: TGTGCCAGCAGCTTAATGGACTCGAAGGCCTACAATGAGCAGTTCTTC.

This clone was seen only a few times. V is TRBV6-5 and J is TRBJ1-2; 9 bases agree with TRBD1. The junction had 6 bases not matched to a gene; V was cut back by 0 bases and J by 4 bases. The germline CDR1 and CDR2 sequences are MNHEY and SVGAGI. The CDR3 consists of 16 residues. The CDR3: CASSYSPGTGSYGYTF. In DNA, the CDR3 is TGTGCCAGCAGTTACTCCCCTGGGACAGGGAGCTATGGCTACACCTTC.

The chain uses TRBV5-1 and TRBJ2-7, with D perhaps TRBD2 (5 bases). CDR3 length: 12 residues. The germline V and J ends were trimmed by 0 bases and 6 bases, with 7 bases remaining between them. Germline V gives CDR1 SGHRS, CDR2 YFSETQ. CDR3 bases: TGCGCCAGCAGCTTGGAACGGGGCGAGCAGTACTTC. Its translation is CASSLERGEQYF.

The V gene is TRBV12-5, the J gene TRBJ1-4; D gene uncertain. Trimming took off 4 bases at V and 0 bases at J, with 15 bases between the two ends. Germline V lookup: CDR1 LGHNT, CDR2 FRNRAP. CDR3 size: 17 residues. The CDR3 sequence is CASGSFGLRATNEKLFF. The CDR3 DNA reads as TGTGCTAGTGGTTCCTTCGGACTTCGCGCAACTAATGAAAAACTGTTTTTT.

Concerning this clone: One end of the junction does not line up with germline, which may come from a read error. The chain employs TRBV4-1 and TRBJ2-1; TRBD2 agrees at 8 bases. The germline V gene has CDR1 MGHRA and CDR2 YSYEKL. This CDR3 has 16 amino acids. The CDR3 DNA sequence: TGCGCCAGCAGCCTTCTAAGGACTAGCTCCCACAATGAGCAGTTCTTC. Amino acids: CASSLLRTSSHNEQFF.

The J gene is TRBJ1-1, the V gene TRBV6-5; D is uncertain. Trimming pared 5 bases from V and 11 bases from J, leaving 12 bases between. The CDR3 has 11 residues. Germline loops: CDR1 MNHEY, CDR2 SVGAGI. The CDR3 sequence: CASSQEMGAFF. The CDR3 DNA sequence: TGTGCCAGCAGTCAGGAAATGGGTGCTTTCTTT.

This sequence joins TRBV30 and TRBJ1-2; 8 bases line up with TRBD1. This CDR3 has 14 residues. The V segment lost 7 bases and the J segment 7 bases; nucleotides outside the gene matches: 14. The germline CDR1 and CDR2 sequences are GTSNPN and SVGIG (reference sequence). The CDR3 spells CAFLIRSRGLGYTF. DNA for the CDR3: TGTGCCTTCCTAATACGGTCCAGGGGGCTTGGCTACACCTTC.

The CDR3 loop is CASSVAGQGPYEQYF. Here the CDR3 DNA reads TGTGCCAGCAGCGTAGCTGGACAGGGGCCCTACGAGCAGTACTTC. The chain has TRBV9 and TRBJ2-7; the match to TRBD1 covers 9 bases. Per the germline V gene, CDR1 is SGDLS and CDR2 is YYNGEE. Losses at the gene ends were 0 bases for V and 2 bases for J; bases not matched to a gene: 3. The CDR3 consists of 15 residues.

The rearrangement uses TRBV28 and TRBJ1-1; D might be TRBD1 (5 bases). The CDR3 length is 14 residues. The germline V gene has CDR1 MDHEN and CDR2 SYDVKM. Trimming pared 6 bases from V and 7 bases from J, leaving 18 bases between. The CDR3 region has the DNA TGTGCCAGCAGCCTTCCAGGAAAGGGGTTTGAAGCTTTCTTT. Translation: CASSLPGKGFEAFF.

This clone was seen a single time. The chain is built from TRBV25-1 and TRBJ1-2; tentative D call: TRBD1 (6 bases). CDR3 length equals 14 residues. Looked up from germline, CDR1 is MGHDK and CDR2 is SYGVNS. Trimming cost V 4 bases and J 3 bases, with 12 bases left between them. CDR3 sequence: CASSAPDRYYGYTF. CDR3 coding DNA: TGTGCCAGCAGTGCCCCCGACAGGTACTATGGCTACACCTTC.

This clone was counted only a few times. The chain employs TRBV9 and TRBJ2-5, with 10 bases matching TRBD2. Germline assignment: CDR1 SGDLS and CDR2 YYNGEE. The V gene end was trimmed by 4 bases and the J gene end by 4 bases; junction bases not matched to a gene: 10. The CDR3 consists of 16 residues. CDR3 nucleotide sequence: TGTGCCAGCAGCCTAAGCTCTAGCGGGAGCGGAGAGACCCAGTACTTC. This translates into CASSLSSSGSGETQYF.

In its sample, this clone was seen once. V and J are TRBV19 and TRBJ2-7; 8 positions agree with TRBD2. Germline CDR1 and CDR2: LNHDA and SQIVND (reference sequence). The V gene end was trimmed by 3 bases and the J gene end by 2 bases; junction bases not matched to a gene: 6. This CDR3 is built from 15 residues. The CDR3 DNA is TGTGCCAGTAGTATCGGCGGGGGGCGTACCTACGAGCAGTACTTC. This gives the protein CASSIGGGRTYEQYF.

J is TRBJ2-2 and V is TRBV7-2, with D possibly matching TRBD2 (6 bases). V was trimmed by 0 bases and J by 5 bases, leaving 7 bases between them. The V gene's germline CDR1 is SGHTA and CDR2 FQGNSA. The CDR3 is 14 amino acids. In nucleotides, the CDR3 is TGTGCCAGCAGCTTAGCAGGGAGGACCGGGGAGCTGTTTTTT. Its translation is CASSLAGRTGELFF.

V is TRBV29-1 and J is TRBJ1-1; a possible D gene is TRBD1 (5 bases). This CDR3 spans 12 amino acids. V lost 7 bases and J 4 bases, leaving 13 bases between the germline ends. Germline V lookup: CDR1 SQVTM, CDR2 ANQGSEA. This CDR3 is CSAAFGGTEAFF. The CDR3 coding sequence is TGCAGCGCCGCATTCGGGGGCACTGAAGCTTTCTTT.

The V and J genes are TRBV27 and TRBJ2-1, with D hard to call. The CDR3 length is 15 residues. Germline-derived CDR1 and CDR2 are MNHEY and SMNVEV (reference sequence). The ends were cut back, 2 bases at V and 0 bases at J, with 8 bases in the middle. CDR3 sequence (DNA): TGTGCCAGCAGTTTAGGCGGATCCTCCTACAATGAGCAGTTCTTC. It yields the protein CASSLGGSSYNEQFF.

This chain links TRBV7-9 with TRBJ1-4, with 11 nucleotides matching TRBD1. The CDR3 length is 17 residues. The junction had 9 bases not matched to a gene; V was cut back by 4 bases and J by 5 bases. Per the germline V gene, CDR1 is SEHNR and CDR2 is FQNEAQ (reference sequence). In nucleotides, the CDR3 is TGTGCCAGCAGCTCACTCCGGGACAGGGGGGGAAATGAAAAACTGTTTTTT. The encoded protein is CASSSLRDRGGNEKLFF.

The chain links TRBV10-3 to TRBJ1-4; possible D gene TRBD1, 6 bases. This CDR3 has 15 amino acids. CDR1 and CDR2 from the germline V gene are ENHRY and SYGVKD. The ends were cut back, 6 bases at V and 3 bases at J, with 14 bases in the middle. The chain's CDR3 is CAISQTGKANEKLFF. The CDR3 DNA follows: TGTGCCATCAGCCAAACAGGGAAGGCTAATGAAAAACTGTTTTTT.

The chain employs TRBV4-1 and TRBJ1-1; the match to TRBD1 covers 7 bases. Germline V gives CDR1 MGHRA, CDR2 YSYEKL. The CDR3 length is 16 residues. The junction had 13 bases not matched to a gene; V was cut back by 4 bases and J by 5 bases. The DNA for the CDR3 is TGCGCCAGCAGCCTCAAGGGGGCAGGGGGACGGACTGAAGCTTTCTTT. It yields the protein CASSLKGAGGRTEAFF.

This chain joins TRBV29-1 and TRBJ2-7; D perhaps matches TRBD2 (5 bases). V lost 1 base to trimming and J lost 4 bases, with 11 bases between them. The length of the CDR3 is 13 residues. Germline V lookup: CDR1 SQVTM, CDR2 ANQGSEA. In nucleotides, the CDR3 is TGCAGCGTTGAAGGCTACGGAGGATACGAGCAGTACTTC. It yields the protein CSVEGYGGYEQYF.

The rearrangement links TRBV5-1 to TRBJ1-3, with 7 nucleotides matching TRBD1. The ends lost 1 base at V and 4 bases at J; junction bases unmatched: 11. The germline V gene has CDR1 SGHRS and CDR2 YFSETQ. The CDR3 runs to 17 residues. The CDR3 loop is CASSLRQPGTEGNTIYF. Written as DNA, the CDR3 is TGCGCCAGCAGCTTGCGGCAACCGGGGACAGAAGGAAACACCATATATTTT.

This clone was detected only a few times. The chain links TRBV3-1 (or the pseudogene TRBV3-2) to TRBJ2-5, with unresolved D. The V and J ends lost 8 bases and 4 bases respectively, with 14 bases between them. The germline gives CDR1 LGHDT, CDR2 YNNKEL (reference sequence). The CDR3 runs to 13 residues. CDR3 in DNA: TGTGCCAGCGCGGAGATCTGGCCAGAGACCCAGTACTTC. It specifies CASAEIWPETQYF.

This clone has just a few counts. The chain couples TRBV27 to TRBJ1-2; 8 nucleotides line up with TRBD1. The trim removed 7 bases at V and 6 bases at J, leaving 10 bases unmatched. Per germline, CDR1 MNHEY and CDR2 SMNVEV (reference sequence). The CDR3 is 14 amino acids. In nucleotides, the CDR3 is TGTGCCAGCAAGACAGGGGCCCAAGGCGATGGCTACACCTTC. It encodes CASKTGAQGDGYTF.

The rearrangement uses TRBV18 and TRBJ2-3, with 7 bases matching TRBD1. Trimming took 3 bases from V and 2 from J; bases not matched to a gene: 17. The CDR3 covers 19 residues. Per the germline V gene, CDR1 is KGHSH and CDR2 is LQKENI. As DNA, the CDR3 is TGTGCCAGCTCACCCCTAATACACCCGGGACAGAGCACCACAGATACGCAGTATTTT. Residues: CASSPLIHPGQSTTDTQYF.

Only one count was recorded for this clone. This chain links TRBV5-1 with TRBJ1-1; maybe TRBD1 (6 bases). CDR3 length equals 13 residues. The V and J ends lost 7 bases and 5 bases respectively, with 15 bases between them. Looked up from germline, CDR1 is SGHRS and CDR2 is YFSETQ. CDR3 in DNA: TGCGCCAGCGCCGGCCAGGGGCATACTGAAGCTTTCTTT. This sequence encodes CASAGQGHTEAFF.